This T cell receptor beta chain was profiled in a study of OX40 agonist ivuxolimab in advanced cancers. A remark on this clone: As yet, its antigen is unknown.

The study's findings and limits: Both blood CD4+ and CD8+ T cells showed clonal growth by week 6 at 0.1 to 3.0 mg/kg.

The CDR3 consists of 16 residues. The ends lost 0 bases at V and 5 bases at J; junction bases unmatched: 9. The germline V gene has CDR1 GTSNPN and CDR2 SVGIG (reference sequence). Sequencing was performed with immunoSEQ multiplex PCR; in TCRdb, only in-frame clones are kept and a portion is missing. The profile covers roughly 65,000 clones, with 80% appearing a single time and approximately 2.1% taken by the ten largest. This receptor was taken from an adult with an advanced solid tumor such as melanoma, head and neck, liver or kidney cancer. The sample consisted of CD4+ or CD8+ T cells sorted from blood, taken in a trial of the OX40 agonist ivuxolimab. The chain couples TRBV30 to TRBJ2-3; 9 bases agree with TRBD2. CDR3 sequence: CAWSVRLAGEGDTQYF. The CDR3 DNA is TGTGCCTGGAGTGTACGATTAGCGGGAGAGGGAGATACGCAGTATTTT.